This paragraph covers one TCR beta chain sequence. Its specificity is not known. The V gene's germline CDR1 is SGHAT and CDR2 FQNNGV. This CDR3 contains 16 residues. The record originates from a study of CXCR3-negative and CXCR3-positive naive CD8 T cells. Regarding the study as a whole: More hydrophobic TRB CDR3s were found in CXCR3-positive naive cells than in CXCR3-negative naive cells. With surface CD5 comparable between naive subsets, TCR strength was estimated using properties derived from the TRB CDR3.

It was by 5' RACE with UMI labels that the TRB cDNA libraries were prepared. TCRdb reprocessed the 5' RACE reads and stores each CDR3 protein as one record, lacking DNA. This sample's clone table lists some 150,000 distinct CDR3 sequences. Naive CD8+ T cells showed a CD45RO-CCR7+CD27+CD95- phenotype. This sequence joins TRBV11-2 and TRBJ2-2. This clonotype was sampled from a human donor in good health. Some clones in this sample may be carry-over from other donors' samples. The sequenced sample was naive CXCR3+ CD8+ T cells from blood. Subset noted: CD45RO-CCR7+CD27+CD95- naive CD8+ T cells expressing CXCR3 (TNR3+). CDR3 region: CASSSPGFSPTGELFF. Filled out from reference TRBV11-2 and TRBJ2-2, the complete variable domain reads EAGVAQSPRYKIIEKRQSVAFWCNPISGHATLYWYQQILGQGPKLLIQFQNNGVVDDSQLPKDRFSAERLKGVDSTLKIQPAKLEDSAVYLCASSSPGFSPTGELFFGEGSRLTVL.